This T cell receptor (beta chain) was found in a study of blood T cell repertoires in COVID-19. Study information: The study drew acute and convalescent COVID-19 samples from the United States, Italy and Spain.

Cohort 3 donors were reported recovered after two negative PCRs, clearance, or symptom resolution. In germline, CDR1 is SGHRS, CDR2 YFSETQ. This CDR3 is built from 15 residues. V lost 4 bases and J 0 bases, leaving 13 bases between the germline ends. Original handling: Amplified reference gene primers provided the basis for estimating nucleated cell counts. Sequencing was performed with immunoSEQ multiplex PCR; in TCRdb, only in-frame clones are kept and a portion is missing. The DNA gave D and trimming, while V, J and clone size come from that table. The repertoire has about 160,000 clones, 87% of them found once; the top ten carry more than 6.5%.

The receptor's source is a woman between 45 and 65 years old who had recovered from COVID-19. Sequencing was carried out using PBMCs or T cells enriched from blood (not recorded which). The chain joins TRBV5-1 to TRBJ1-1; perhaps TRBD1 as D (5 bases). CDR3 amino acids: CASSPGGAMNTEAFF. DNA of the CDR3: TGCGCCAGCAGCCCGGGCGGGGCCATGAACACTGAAGCTTTCTTT.